These 8 T cell receptor beta chains were sequenced from one sample in a study of T cells in Graves' hyperthyroidism and ophthalmopathy (dated by TCRdb to between 2019 and 2020). Libraries were constructed by multiplex PCR. The reads were generated on an Illumina HiSeq 2000. The TCR beta CDR3 regions were amplified from RNA transcripts. The first round of RT-PCR for the TCR CDR3 was performed with the HTBI primer set and the Qiagen OneStep RT-PCR kit. The public sequencing data were trimmed at Q25 with fastp and processed into clonotypes with MiXCR by TCRdb, which kept only in-frame beta chains. Entries that share a CDR3 protein sequence are merged under the most common genes and DNA. This sample is represented by fewer than 550,000 distinct CDR3 sequences; approximately 14% of them were singletons. Jointly, the top ten make up about 7.7% of the sample. Material: blood. The source is a young woman with Graves' hyperthyroidism.

This clonotype has ten or more counts. The V gene is TRBV12-5, the J gene TRBJ2-7, with no clear D. The CDR3 is 12 residues long. Germline values: CDR1 LGHNT, CDR2 FRNRAP. Trimming removed 3 bases from V and 3 bases from J, with 6 bases in between. CDR3 sequence (DNA): TGTGCTAGTGGTTTCACGGTCTACGAGCAGTACTTC. Its protein product is CASGFTVYEQYF. Full variable domain (remainder filled in from reference TRBV12-5 and TRBJ2-7): DARVTQTPRHKVTEMGQEVTMRCQPILGHNTVFWYRQTMMQGLELLAYFRNRAPLDDSGMPKDRFSAEMPDATLATLKIQPSEPRDSAVYFCASGFTVYEQYFGPGTRLTVT.

This clonotype was picked up many times. A much larger clonotype is one base distant, so this may be a read error. The rearrangement links TRBV7-2 to TRBJ2-1; 7 bases are shared with TRBD2. V gave up 1 base and J gave up 1 base; unmatched junction bases: 1. Germline loops: CDR1 SGHTA, CDR2 FQGNSA. CDR3 size: 15 residues. This CDR3 reads CASSLDGRSYNEQFF. CDR3 DNA sequence: TGTGCCAGCAGCTTAGACGGGAGGTCCTACAATGAGCAGTTCTTC.

To note about this clonotype: A much larger clone differs from this one at a single base, so this may be a read error. J is TRBJ2-2 and V is TRBV5-1, with D possibly matching TRBD2 (5 bases). V gave up 6 bases and J gave up 2 bases, with 20 bases separating them. This CDR3 is 17 amino acids long. Germline CDR1 is SGHRS and CDR2 is YFSETQ. The chain's CDR3 is CASTPLIGLANTGELFF. The CDR3 DNA reads TGCGCCAGCACCCCCCTCATCGGGCTAGCTAACACCGGGGAGCTGTTTTTT.

This clonotype was seen many times. The J gene is TRBJ2-5, the V gene TRBV12-3 or TRBV12-4, with D possibly matching TRBD1 (6 bases). The CDR3 runs 15 residues. Trimming stripped 6 bases from V and 2 bases from J, with 16 bases between. The CDR3 sequence: CASSLQGRGQETQYF. CDR3 bases: TGTGCCAGCAGCTTACAGGGACGGGGACAAGAGACCCAGTACTTC.

The chain has TRBV7-9 and TRBJ2-7, with TRBD2 matching over 7 bases. Germline V gene sequence: CDR1 SEHNR, CDR2 FQNEAQ (reference sequence). After removal of 5 bases from V and 2 bases from J, the junction contained 3 bases not matched to a gene. This CDR3 contains 13 residues. The CDR3 sequence: CASSRLAPYEQYF. In nucleotides, the CDR3 is TGTGCCAGCAGCCGACTAGCCCCCTACGAGCAGTACTTC.

The chain employs TRBV5-4 and TRBJ2-1; 8 positions match TRBD2. The CDR3 runs to 15 residues. Germline trimming cut 4 bases from V and 8 bases from J; bases unmatched to any gene: 11. Germline V gives CDR1 SGHNT, CDR2 YYREEE (reference sequence). The DNA of the CDR3 is TGTGCCAGCAGCGCCGGACTAGCCGGGGGACATGAGCAGTTCTTC. It is translated as CASSAGLAGGHEQFF.

This clonotype appeared many times. This chain uses TRBV30 with TRBJ1-2; D gene ambiguous. Trimming cost V 3 bases and J 4 bases, with 12 bases left between them. The germline gives CDR1 GTSNPN, CDR2 SVGIG (reference sequence). The CDR3 loop spans 13 amino acids. CDR3 in amino acids: CAWRIGPSYGYTF. The CDR3 coding sequence is TGTGCCTGGAGAATCGGCCCTTCCTATGGCTACACCTTC.

The CDR3 here is CASSNTRPAASTYEQYF. The DNA for the CDR3 is TGTGCCAGCAGCAACACCCGGCCAGCAGCGAGTACCTACGAGCAGTACTTC. V is TRBV7-8 and J is TRBJ2-7; the D is unclear. The V end was cut by 5 bases, the J end by 2 bases, with 22 bases between. In germline, CDR1 is SGHVS, CDR2 FQNEAQ. The CDR3 has 17 residues. The variable domain in full, with the rest retrieved from reference TRBV7-8 and TRBJ2-7, is GAGVSQSPRYKVAKRGQDVALRCDPISGHVSLFWYQQALGQGPEFLTYFQNEAQLDKSGLPSDRFFAERPEGSVSTLKIQRTQQEDSAVYLCASSNTRPAASTYEQYFGPGTRLTVT.